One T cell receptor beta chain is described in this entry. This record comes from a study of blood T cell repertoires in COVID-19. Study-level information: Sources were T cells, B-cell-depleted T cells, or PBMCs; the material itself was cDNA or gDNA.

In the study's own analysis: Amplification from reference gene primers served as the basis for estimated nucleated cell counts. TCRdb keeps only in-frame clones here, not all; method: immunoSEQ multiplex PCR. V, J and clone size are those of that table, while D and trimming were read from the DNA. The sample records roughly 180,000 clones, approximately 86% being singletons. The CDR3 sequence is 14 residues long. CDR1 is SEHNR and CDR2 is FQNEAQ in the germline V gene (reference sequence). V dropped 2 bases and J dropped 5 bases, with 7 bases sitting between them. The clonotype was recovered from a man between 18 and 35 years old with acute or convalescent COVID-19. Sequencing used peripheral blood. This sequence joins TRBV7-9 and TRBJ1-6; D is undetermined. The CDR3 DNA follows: TGTGCCAGCAGCTTAAACGCAGATAATTCACCCCTCCACTTT. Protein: CASSLNADNSPLHF.